A single sample is the source of the 9 T cell receptor beta chains below, sequenced in a study of response to subunit inactivated influenza vaccine. TCRdb processed the RT-PCR reads anew with MiXCR; each CDR3 protein has one entry. The data show approximately 530,000 distinct CDR3 sequences, 6.5% to 8% seen once. The specimen comprised PBMCs from blood, sampled around 25 months after vaccination. Every receptor here comes from a man aged 50-75 years who received an inactivated influenza vaccine.

The J gene is TRBJ2-7, the V gene TRBV28; 7 bases fit TRBD2. The CDR3 covers 15 residues. The V and J ends lost 7 bases and 5 bases, in that order; junction bases with no gene match: 14. The germline CDR1 and CDR2 sequences are MDHEN and SYDVKM. The CDR3 bases are TGTGCCAGCACCTCACCGGGGGGTTCATTCCACGAGCAGTACTTC. Amino acids: CASTSPGGSFHEQYF. Variable domain in full (rest from reference TRBV28 and TRBJ2-7): DVKVTQSSRYLVKRTGEKVFLECVQDMDHENMFWYRQDPGLGLRLIYFSYDVKMKEKGDIPEGYSVSREKKERFSLILESASTNQTSMYLCASTSPGGSFHEQYFGPGTRLTVT.

Only a few counts were recorded for this clonotype. The chain is built from TRBV7-9 and TRBJ2-7, with 8 nucleotides matching TRBD1. The CDR3 extends over 15 amino acids. Per the germline V gene, CDR1 is SEHNR and CDR2 is FQNEAQ (reference sequence). The trim removed 6 bases at V and 0 bases at J, leaving 7 bases unmatched. CDR3 loop: CASSTGQGDSYEQYF. The DNA for the CDR3 is TGTGCCAGCAGTACCGGACAGGGCGACTCCTACGAGCAGTACTTC.

There are a few counts of this clonotype. CDR3 DNA: TGTGCCAGCAGCCTAAACGGGGGTTCTAACACCGGGGAGCTGTTTTTT. Its translation: CASSLNGGSNTGELFF. The V and J genes are TRBV7-6 and TRBJ2-2; tentative D call: TRBD2 (6 bases). CDR1 is SGHVS and CDR2 is FNYEAQ in the germline V gene. This CDR3 comprises 16 residues. The V and J ends lost 5 bases and 2 bases respectively, with 15 bases between them.

The table lists this clonotype with many counts. The chain recombines TRBV6-5 with TRBJ2-1; TRBD1 might be the D (6 bases). Trimming removed 0 bases from V and 9 bases from J, with 15 bases in between. The CDR3 extends over 15 amino acids. Germline CDR1 MNHEY, CDR2 SVGAGI. CDR3 loop: CASSYSRGGFGEQFF. The CDR3, as DNA: TGTGCCAGCAGTTACTCGAGAGGGGGATTCGGTGAGCAGTTCTTC.

This clonotype was counted only a few times. J is TRBJ1-1 and V is TRBV6-1; D call uncertain. Trimming shortened V by 7 bases and J by 2 bases, and 11 bases separated the two germline ends. Germline CDR1 reads MNHNS; CDR2 reads SASEGT. The CDR3 runs 13 residues. The CDR3 nucleotides are TGTGCCAGCACTAGCCCTTTCAACACTGAAGCTTTCTTT. Amino acid sequence: CASTSPFNTEAFF.

This chain connects TRBV20-1 to TRBJ2-1; D gene unclear. Per the germline V gene, CDR1 is DFQATT and CDR2 is SNEGSKA (reference sequence). V was pared by 3 bases and J by 0 bases, with 6 bases between. The CDR3 is 13 residues long. CDR3 loop: CSARPRSYNEQFF. The CDR3 nucleotides read TGCAGTGCTAGGCCCCGCTCCTACAATGAGCAGTTCTTC.

This clonotype has ten or more counts. V usage is TRBV12-3 or TRBV12-4 and J usage is TRBJ2-5; TRBD1 matches 7 bases. Trimming took 0 bases from V and 5 from J; bases not matched to a gene: 3. The CDR3 has 14 amino acids. CDR3 nucleotide sequence: TGTGCCAGCAGTTTAGCGGGACAGTGGGAGACCCAGTACTTC. Residues: CASSLAGQWETQYF.

This chain connects TRBV6-5 to TRBJ2-7; D remains unclear. Germline CDR1 and CDR2: MNHEY and SVGAGI. CDR3 length equals 15 residues. V shed 3 bases and J shed 4 bases, with 16 bases lying between them. As DNA, the CDR3 is TGTGCCAGCAGTTATGGAAGTCGTCCTCGATACGAGCAGTACTTC. Translation gives CASSYGSRPRYEQYF.

The chain combines TRBV15 with TRBJ2-7; D call uncertain. Germline assignment: CDR1 LNHNV and CDR2 YYDKDF (reference sequence). The CDR3 length is 13 residues. V lost 1 base and J 5 bases, leaving 9 bases between the germline ends. CDR3: CATSRGDTHEQYF. The CDR3 DNA reads as TGTGCCACCAGCAGAGGTGACACCCACGAGCAGTACTTC.